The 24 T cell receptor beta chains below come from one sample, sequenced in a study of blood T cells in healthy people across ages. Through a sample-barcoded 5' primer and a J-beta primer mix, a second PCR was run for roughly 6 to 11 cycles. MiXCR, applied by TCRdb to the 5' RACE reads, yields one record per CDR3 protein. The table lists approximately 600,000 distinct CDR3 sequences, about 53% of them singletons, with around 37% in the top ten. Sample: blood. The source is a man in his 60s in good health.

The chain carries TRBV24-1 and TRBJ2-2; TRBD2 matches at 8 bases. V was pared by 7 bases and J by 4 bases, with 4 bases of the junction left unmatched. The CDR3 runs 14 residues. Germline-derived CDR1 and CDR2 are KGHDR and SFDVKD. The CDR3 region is CATRSSGGTGELFF. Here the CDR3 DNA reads TGTGCCACCAGGTCCAGCGGGGGCACCGGGGAGCTGTTTTTT.

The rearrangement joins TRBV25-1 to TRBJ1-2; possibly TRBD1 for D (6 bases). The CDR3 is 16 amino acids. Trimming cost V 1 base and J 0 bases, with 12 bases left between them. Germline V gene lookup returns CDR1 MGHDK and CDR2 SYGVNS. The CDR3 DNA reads TGTGCCAGCAGTGAATTAGGCGGGGGCGCTAACTATGGCTACACCTTC. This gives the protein CASSELGGGANYGYTF.

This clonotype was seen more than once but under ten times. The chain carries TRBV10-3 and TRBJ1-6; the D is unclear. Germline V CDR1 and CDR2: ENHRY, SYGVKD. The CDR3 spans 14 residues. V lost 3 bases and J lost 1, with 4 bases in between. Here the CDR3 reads CAISDRSYNSPLHF. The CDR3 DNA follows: TGTGCCATCAGTGACAGATCCTATAATTCACCCCTCCACTTT.

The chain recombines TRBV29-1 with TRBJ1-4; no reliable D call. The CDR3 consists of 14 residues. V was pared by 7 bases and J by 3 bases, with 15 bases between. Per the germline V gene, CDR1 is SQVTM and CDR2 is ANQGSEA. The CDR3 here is CSAGRSGANEKLFF. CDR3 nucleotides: TGCAGCGCCGGCCGGAGCGGGGCTAATGAAAAACTGTTTTTT.

CDR3 DNA sequence: TGTGCCAGCAGTTACTCGAGCCGAGGGGGAGAGACCCAGTACTTC. This translates into CASSYSSRGGETQYF. The chain joins TRBV6-2 or TRBV6-3 to TRBJ2-5, with D possibly matching TRBD1 (6 bases). This CDR3 region has 15 residues. Per the germline V gene, CDR1 is MNHEY and CDR2 is SVGEGT. Trimming removed 0 bases at V and 4 bases at J, with 12 bases between.

The CDR3 DNA reads TGTGCCAGCAGTGGAGGGGGGAACCAAGAGACCCAGTACTTC. This encodes CASSGGGNQETQYF. J is TRBJ2-5 and V is TRBV2; either TRBD1 or TRBD2 may fit D (6 bases each). V lost 4 bases and J lost 0, with 9 bases in between. The CDR3 contains 14 residues. The germline gives CDR1 SNHLY, CDR2 FYNNEI.

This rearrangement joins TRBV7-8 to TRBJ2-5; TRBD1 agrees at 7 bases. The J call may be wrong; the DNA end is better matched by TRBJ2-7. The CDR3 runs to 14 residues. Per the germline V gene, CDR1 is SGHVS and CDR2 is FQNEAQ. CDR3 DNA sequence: TGTGCCAGCAGCTTGGGGGACAGCGTTTACGAGCAGTACTTC. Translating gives CASSLGDSVYEQYF.

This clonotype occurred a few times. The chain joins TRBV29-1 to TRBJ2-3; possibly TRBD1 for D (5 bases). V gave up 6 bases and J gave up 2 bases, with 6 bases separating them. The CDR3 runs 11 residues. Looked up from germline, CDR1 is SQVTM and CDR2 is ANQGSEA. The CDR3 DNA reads TGCAGCGTGGACACCACAGATACGCAGTATTTT. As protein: CSVDTTDTQYF.

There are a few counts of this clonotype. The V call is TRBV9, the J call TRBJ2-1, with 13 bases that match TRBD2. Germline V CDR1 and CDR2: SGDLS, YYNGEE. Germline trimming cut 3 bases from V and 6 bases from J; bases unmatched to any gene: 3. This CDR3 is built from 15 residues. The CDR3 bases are TGTGCCAGCAGCGAGGGGACTAGCGGGGTCAATGAGCAGTTCTTC. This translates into CASSEGTSGVNEQFF.

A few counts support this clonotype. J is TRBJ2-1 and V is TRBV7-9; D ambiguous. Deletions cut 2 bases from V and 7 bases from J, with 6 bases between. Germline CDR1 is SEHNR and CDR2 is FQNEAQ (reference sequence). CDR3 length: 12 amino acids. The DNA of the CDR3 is TGTGCCAGCAGCTTAAGCGTAAATGAGCAGTTCTTC. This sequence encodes CASSLSVNEQFF.

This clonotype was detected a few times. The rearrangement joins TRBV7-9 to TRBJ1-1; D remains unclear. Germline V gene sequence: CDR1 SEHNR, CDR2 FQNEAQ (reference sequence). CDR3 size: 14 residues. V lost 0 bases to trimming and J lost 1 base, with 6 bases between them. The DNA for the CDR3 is TGTGCCAGCAGCTTAGCTGCGGGGAACACTGAAGCTTTCTTT. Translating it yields CASSLAAGNTEAFF.

CDR3 DNA: TGTGCCAGCAGTTTATGGGGGGGGAACTACGAGCAGTACTTC. Its protein is CASSLWGGNYEQYF. This chain uses TRBV12-3 or TRBV12-4 with TRBJ2-7; 7 positions agree with TRBD2. Trimming took 2 bases from V and 3 from J; bases not matched to a gene: 4. The CDR3 totals 14 residues.

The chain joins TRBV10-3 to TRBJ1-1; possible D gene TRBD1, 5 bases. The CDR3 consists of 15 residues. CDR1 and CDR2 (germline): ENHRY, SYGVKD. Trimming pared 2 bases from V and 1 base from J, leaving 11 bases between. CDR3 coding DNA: TGTGCCATCAGTGAGGGGCCAGGGAGGAACACTGAAGCTTTCTTT. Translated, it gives CAISEGPGRNTEAFF.

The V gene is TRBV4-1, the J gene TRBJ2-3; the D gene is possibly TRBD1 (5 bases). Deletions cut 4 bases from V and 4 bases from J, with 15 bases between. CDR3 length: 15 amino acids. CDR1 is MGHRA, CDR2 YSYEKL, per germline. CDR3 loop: CASSPAAGLADTQYF. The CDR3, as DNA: TGCGCCAGCAGCCCCGCTGCAGGGCTGGCAGATACGCAGTATTTT.

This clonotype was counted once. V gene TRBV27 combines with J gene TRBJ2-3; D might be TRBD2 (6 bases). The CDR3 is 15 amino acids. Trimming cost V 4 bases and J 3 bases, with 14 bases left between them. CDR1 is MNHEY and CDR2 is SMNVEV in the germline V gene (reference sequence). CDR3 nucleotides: TGTGCCAGCAGTTCCCCCGCGGGGTCGACAGATACGCAGTATTTT. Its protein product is CASSSPAGSTDTQYF.

CDR3 in amino acids: CASSVEVPNEQFF. CDR3 nucleotides: TGTGCCAGCAGCGTAGAGGTCCCCAATGAGCAGTTCTTC. The genes are TRBV9 and TRBJ2-1, with no clear D. The ends were cut back, 0 bases at V and 6 bases at J, with 7 bases in the middle. This CDR3 spans 13 amino acids. Germline CDR1 reads SGDLS; CDR2 reads YYNGEE.

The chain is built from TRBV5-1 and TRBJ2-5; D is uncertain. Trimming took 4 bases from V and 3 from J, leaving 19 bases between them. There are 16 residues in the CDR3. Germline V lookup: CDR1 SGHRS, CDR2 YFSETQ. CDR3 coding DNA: TGCGCCAGCAGCCGAACCGGACCGAATATTAAAGAGACCCAGTACTTC. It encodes CASSRTGPNIKETQYF.

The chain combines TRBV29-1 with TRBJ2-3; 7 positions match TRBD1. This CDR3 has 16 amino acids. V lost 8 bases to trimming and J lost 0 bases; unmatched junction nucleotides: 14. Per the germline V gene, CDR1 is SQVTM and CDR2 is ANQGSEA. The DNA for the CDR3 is TGCAGCACTAGACAGGGCCCCGCTGCAAGCACAGATACGCAGTATTTT. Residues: CSTRQGPAASTDTQYF.

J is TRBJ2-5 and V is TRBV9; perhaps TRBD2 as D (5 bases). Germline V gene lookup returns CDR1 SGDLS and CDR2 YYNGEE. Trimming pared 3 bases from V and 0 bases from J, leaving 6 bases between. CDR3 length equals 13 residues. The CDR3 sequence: CASSASYQETQYF. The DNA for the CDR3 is TGTGCCAGCAGCGCTAGCTACCAAGAGACCCAGTACTTC.

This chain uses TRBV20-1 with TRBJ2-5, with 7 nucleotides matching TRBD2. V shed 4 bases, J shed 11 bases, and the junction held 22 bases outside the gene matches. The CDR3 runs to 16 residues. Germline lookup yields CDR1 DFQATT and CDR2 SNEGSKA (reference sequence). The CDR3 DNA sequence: TGCAGTGCTACCTCCTGGACTAGTGGCGACTACAATGAGCAGTACTTC. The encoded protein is CSATSWTSGDYNEQYF.

The CDR3 DNA reads as TGTGCCAGCAGCTTAAGCGCAGTCAATGAGCAGTTCTTC. Residues: CASSLSAVNEQFF. The chain recombines TRBV11-3 with TRBJ2-1; D is uncertain. The CDR3 runs 13 residues. V was cut by 2 bases and J by 6 bases, with 8 bases left in between. The V gene's germline CDR1 is SGHNT and CDR2 YENEEA.

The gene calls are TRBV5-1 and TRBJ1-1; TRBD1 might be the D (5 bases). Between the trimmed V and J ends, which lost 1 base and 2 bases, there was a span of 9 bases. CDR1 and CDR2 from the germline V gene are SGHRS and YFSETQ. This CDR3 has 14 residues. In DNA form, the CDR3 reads TGCGCCAGCAGCTTGATTGACAGTAACACTGAAGCTTTCTTT. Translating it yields CASSLIDSNTEAFF.

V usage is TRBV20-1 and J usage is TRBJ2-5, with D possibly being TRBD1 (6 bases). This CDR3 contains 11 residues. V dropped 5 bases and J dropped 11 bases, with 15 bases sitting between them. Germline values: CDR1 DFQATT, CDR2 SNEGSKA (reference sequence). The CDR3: CSAGGPWEQYF. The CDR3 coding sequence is TGCAGTGCTGGGGGCCCGTGGGAGCAGTACTTC.

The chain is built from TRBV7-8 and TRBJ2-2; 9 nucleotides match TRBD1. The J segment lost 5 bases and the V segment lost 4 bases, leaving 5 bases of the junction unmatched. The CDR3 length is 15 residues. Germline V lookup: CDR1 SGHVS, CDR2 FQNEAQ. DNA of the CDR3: TGTGCCAGCAGCTCGGGGACAGGGAAGACCGGGGAGCTGTTTTTT. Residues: CASSSGTGKTGELFF.